This T cell receptor beta chain was profiled in a study of cytomegalovirus exposure and HLA in healthy donors. Study outcomes and limitations: Follow-up analysis seemed to connect common viral pathogens with several of the most significant clusters identified. Cytomegalovirus association was listed for 164 TCR beta chains. Rarity characterized most TCR sequences, yet some public TCRs appeared in many donors. Analysis performed later found more than 15,000 TCR beta sequences associated with HLA alleles at 0.05 false discovery rate.

Both 60 Vbeta primers and 13 Jbeta primers went into the PCR. The protocol was immunoSEQ multiplex PCR, while the TCRdb copy is restricted to in-frame clones and leaves out a portion. This sample carries some 150,000 clones, roughly 79% of them seen once, and the ten largest clones take under 15%. Germline CDR1 reads SQVTM; CDR2 reads ANQGSEA. V trimming: 4 bases; J trimming: 1 base; junction bases outside the gene matches: 0. The CDR3 has 12 residues. With respect to this clone: Antigen specificity is unknown.

V is TRBV29-1 and J is TRBJ1-1; TRBD1 matches at 7 bases. Sequencing was performed on PBMCs. This TCR came from a woman in her 50s in good health and CMV-seronegative. As DNA, the CDR3 is TGCAGCGTTGGACAGGGGAACACTGAAGCTTTCTTT. This sequence encodes CSVGQGNTEAFF. The variable domain in full, completed from reference TRBV29-1 and TRBJ1-1, reads SAVISQKPSRDICQRGTSLTIQCQVDSQVTMMFWYRQQPGQSLTLIATANQGSEATYESGFVIDKFPISRPNLTFSTLTVSNMSPEDSSIYLCSVGQGNTEAFFGQGTRLTVV.